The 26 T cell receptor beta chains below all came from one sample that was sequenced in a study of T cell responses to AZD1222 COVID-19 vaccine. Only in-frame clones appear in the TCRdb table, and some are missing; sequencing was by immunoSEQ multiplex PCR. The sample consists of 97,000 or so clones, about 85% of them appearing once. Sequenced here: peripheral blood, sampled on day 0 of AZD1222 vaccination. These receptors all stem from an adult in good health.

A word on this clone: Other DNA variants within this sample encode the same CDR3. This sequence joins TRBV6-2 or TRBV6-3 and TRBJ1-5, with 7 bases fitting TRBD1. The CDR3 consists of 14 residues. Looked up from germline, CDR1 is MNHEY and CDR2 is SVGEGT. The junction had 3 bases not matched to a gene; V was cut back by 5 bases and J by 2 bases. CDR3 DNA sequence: TGTGCCAGCAGTACAGGGGATGGCAATCAGCCCCAGCATTTT. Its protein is CASSTGDGNQPQHF.

The CDR3 region is CASSLGQALTNEKLFF. The CDR3 nucleotides are TGTGCCAGCAGCTTAGGACAGGCCCTTACTAATGAAAAACTGTTTTTT. The chain links TRBV5-6 to TRBJ1-4; 7 bases map to TRBD1. The CDR3 sequence is 16 residues long. With 2 bases clipped from V and 2 bases from J, the junction kept 6 bases outside the gene matches. Germline CDR1 is SGHDT and CDR2 is YYEEEE. Filled out from reference TRBV5-6 and TRBJ1-4, the complete variable domain reads DAGVTQSPTHLIKTRGQQVTLRCSPKSGHDTVSWYQQALGQGPQFIFQYYEEEERQRGNFPDRFSGHQFPNYSSELNVNALLLGDSALYLCASSLGQALTNEKLFFGSGTQLSVL.

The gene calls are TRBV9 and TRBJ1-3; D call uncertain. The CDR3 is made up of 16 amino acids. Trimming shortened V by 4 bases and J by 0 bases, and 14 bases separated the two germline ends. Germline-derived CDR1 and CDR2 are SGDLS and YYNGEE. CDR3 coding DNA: TGTGCCAGCAGCCCCACCTTCAGGAGCTCTGGAAACACCATATATTTT. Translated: CASSPTFRSSGNTIYF.

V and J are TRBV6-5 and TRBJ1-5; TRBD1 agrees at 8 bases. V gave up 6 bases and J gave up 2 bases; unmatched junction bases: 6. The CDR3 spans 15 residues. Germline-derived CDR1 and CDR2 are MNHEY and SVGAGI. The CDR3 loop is CASSRTGTGNQPQHF. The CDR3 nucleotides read TGTGCCAGCAGCCGGACAGGGACGGGCAATCAGCCCCAGCATTTT.

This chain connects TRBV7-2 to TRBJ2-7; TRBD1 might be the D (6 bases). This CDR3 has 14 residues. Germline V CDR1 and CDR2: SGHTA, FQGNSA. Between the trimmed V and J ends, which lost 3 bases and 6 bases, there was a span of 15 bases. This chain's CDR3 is CASSFDRFSVEQYF. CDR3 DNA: TGTGCCAGCAGCTTTGACAGGTTTTCGGTCGAGCAGTACTTC.

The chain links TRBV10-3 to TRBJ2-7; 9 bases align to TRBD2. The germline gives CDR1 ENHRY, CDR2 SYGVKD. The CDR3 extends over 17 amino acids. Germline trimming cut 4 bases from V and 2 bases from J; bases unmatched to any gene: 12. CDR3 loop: CAISGPRAGGPPYEQYF. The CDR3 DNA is TGTGCCATCAGTGGCCCACGAGCGGGAGGCCCTCCCTACGAGCAGTACTTC.

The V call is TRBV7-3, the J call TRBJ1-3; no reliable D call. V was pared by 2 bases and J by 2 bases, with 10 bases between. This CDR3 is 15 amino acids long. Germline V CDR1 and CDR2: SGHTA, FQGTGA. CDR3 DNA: TGTGCCAGCAGCTTACTTCCGGGGACTGGAAACACCATATATTTT. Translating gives CASSLLPGTGNTIYF.

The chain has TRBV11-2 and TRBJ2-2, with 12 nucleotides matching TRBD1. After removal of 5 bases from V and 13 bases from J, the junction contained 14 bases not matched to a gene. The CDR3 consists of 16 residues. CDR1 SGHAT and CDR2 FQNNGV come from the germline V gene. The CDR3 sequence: CASSTHRDRGRWVLFF. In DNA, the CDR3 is TGTGCCAGCAGCACGCACCGGGACAGGGGGCGGTGGGTGCTGTTTTTT.

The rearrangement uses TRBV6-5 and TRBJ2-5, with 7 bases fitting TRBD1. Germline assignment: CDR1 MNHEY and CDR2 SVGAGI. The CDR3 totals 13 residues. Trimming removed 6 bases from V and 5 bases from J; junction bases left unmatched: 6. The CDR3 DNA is TGTGCCAGCAGCCTACAGGGGTGGGAGACCCAGTACTTC. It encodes CASSLQGWETQYF.

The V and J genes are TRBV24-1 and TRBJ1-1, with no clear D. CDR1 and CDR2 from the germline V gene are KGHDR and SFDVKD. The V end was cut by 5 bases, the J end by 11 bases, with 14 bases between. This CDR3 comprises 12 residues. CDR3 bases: TGTGCCACCAGTGGCCCTAACGGGCGCGCTTTCTTT. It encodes CATSGPNGRAFF.

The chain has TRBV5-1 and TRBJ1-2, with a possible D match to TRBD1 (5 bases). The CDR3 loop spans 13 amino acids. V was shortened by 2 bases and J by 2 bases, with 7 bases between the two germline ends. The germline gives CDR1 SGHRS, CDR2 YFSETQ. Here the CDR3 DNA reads TGCGCCAGCAGCTTTAACAGGAACTATGGCTACACCTTC. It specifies CASSFNRNYGYTF.

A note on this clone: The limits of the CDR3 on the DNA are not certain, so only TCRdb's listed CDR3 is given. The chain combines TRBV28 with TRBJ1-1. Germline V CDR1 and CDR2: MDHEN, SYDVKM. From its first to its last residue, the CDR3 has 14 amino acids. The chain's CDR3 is CASSSSGEVDGAFF.

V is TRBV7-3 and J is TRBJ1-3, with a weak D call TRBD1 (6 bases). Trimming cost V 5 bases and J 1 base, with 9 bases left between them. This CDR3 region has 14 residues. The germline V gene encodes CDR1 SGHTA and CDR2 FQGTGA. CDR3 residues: CASSTGLSGNTIYF. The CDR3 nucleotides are TGTGCCAGCAGCACAGGGCTTTCTGGAAACACCATATATTTT.

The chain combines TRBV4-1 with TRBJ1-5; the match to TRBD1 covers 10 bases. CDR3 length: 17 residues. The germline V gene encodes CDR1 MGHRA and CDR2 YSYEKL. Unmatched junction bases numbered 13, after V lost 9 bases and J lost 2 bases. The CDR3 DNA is TGCGCCAGAGTTTTACGGGACAGGGGTTATCGCAATCAGCCCCAGCATTTT. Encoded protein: CARVLRDRGYRNQPQHF.

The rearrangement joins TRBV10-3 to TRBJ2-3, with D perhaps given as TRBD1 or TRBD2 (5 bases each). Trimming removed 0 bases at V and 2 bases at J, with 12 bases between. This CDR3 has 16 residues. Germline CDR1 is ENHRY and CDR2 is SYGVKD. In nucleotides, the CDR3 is TGTGCCATCAGTGAGTCTGGCCGGGGCACCACAGATACGCAGTATTTT. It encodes CAISESGRGTTDTQYF.

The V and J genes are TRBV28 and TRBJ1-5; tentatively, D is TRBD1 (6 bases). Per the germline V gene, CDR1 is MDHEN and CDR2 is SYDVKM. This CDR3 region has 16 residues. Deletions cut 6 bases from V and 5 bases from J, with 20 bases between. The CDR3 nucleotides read TGTGCCAGCAGCCTACCTGGGGGGCGCGAGGATCAGCCCCAGCATTTT. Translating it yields CASSLPGGREDQPQHF.

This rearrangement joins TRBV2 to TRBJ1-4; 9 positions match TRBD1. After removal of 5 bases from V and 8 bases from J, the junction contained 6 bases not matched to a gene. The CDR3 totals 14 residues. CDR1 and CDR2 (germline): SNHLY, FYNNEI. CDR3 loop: CASSKDRGGEKLFF. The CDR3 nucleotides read TGTGCCAGCAGTAAGGACAGGGGAGGGGAAAAACTGTTTTTT.

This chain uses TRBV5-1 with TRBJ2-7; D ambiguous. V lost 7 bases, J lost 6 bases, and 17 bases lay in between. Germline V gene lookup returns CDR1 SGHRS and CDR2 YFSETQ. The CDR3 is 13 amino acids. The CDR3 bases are TGCGCCAGCGCCTCCGGGCCACAAGGCGAGCAGTACTTC. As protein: CASASGPQGEQYF.

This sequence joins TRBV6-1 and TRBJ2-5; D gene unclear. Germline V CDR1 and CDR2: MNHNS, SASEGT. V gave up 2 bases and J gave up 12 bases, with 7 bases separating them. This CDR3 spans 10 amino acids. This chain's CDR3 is CASSEWAKYF. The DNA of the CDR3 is TGTGCCAGCAGTGAATGGGCTAAGTACTTC.

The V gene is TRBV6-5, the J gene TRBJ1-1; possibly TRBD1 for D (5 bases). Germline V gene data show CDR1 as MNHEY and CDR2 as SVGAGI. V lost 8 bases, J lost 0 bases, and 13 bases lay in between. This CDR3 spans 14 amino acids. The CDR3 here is CASAHRGMNTEAFF. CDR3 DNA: TGTGCCAGCGCGCATAGGGGAATGAACACTGAAGCTTTCTTT.

CDR3 sequence reads: CASSFFGRNTEAFF. The CDR3 nucleotides are TGTGCCAGCAGCTTCTTCGGCAGAAACACTGAAGCTTTCTTT. The V gene is TRBV5-4, the J gene TRBJ1-1; unclear D gene. Germline CDR1 and CDR2: SGHNT and YYREEE (reference sequence). V was shortened by 2 bases and J by 2 bases, with 10 bases between the two germline ends. CDR3 length: 14 amino acids. The full variable domain, its missing parts supplied by reference TRBV5-4 and TRBJ1-1, is ETGVTQSPTHLIKTRGQQVTLRCSSQSGHNTVSWYQQALGQGPQFIFQYYREEENGRGNFPPRFSGLQFPNYSSELNVNALELDDSALYLCASSFFGRNTEAFFGQGTRLTVV.

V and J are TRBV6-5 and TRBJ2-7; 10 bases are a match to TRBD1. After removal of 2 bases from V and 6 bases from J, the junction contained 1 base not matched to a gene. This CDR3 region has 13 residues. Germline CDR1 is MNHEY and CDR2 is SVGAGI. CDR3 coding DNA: TGTGCCAGCAGTTACCGACAGGGGGCCGAGCAGTACTTC. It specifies CASSYRQGAEQYF.

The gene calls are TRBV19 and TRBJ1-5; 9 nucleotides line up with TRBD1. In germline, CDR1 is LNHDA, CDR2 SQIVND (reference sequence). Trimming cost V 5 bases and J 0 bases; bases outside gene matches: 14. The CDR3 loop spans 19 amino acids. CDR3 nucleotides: TGTGCCAGTAGTCCGGAGACAGGGGGTTTCTCGTATAGCAATCAGCCCCAGCATTTT. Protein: CASSPETGGFSYSNQPQHF. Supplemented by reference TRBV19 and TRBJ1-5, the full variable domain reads DGGITQSPKYLFRKEGQNVTLSCEQNLNHDAMYWYRQDPGQGLRLIYYSQIVNDFQKGDIAEGYSVSREKKESFPLTVTSAQKNPTAFYLCASSPETGGFSYSNQPQHFGDGTRLSIL.

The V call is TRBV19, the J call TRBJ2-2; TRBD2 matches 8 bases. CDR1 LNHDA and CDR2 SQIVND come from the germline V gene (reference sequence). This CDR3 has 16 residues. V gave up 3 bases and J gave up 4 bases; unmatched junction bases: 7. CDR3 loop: CASSMAGGRITGELFF. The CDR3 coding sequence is TGTGCCAGTAGTATGGCGGGCGGGAGGATCACCGGGGAGCTGTTTTTT.

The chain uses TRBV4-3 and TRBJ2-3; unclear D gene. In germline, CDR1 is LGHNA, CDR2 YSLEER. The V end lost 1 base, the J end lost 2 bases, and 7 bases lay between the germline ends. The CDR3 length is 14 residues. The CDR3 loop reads CASSQVGSTDTQYF. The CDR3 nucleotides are TGCGCCAGCAGCCAAGTGGGGTCCACAGATACGCAGTATTTT.

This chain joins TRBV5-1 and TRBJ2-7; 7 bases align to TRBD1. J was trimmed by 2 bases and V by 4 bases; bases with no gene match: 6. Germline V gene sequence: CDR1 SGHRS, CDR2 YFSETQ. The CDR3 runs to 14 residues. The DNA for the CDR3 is TGCGCCAGCAGCGTGAGGGGACAGCCCTACGAGCAGTACTTC. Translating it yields CASSVRGQPYEQYF.